The rows below give T cell receptor beta chains drawn from one sample of a study of technical replicates of blood from several donors. The protocol was immunoSEQ multiplex PCR, while the TCRdb copy is restricted to in-frame clones and leaves out a portion. Of about 71,000 clones in the sample, approximately 96% are singletons; the top ten hold around 0.22%. The sequenced sample was T cells isolated from PBMCs. All receptors come from a human donor in good health. Each CDR3 is given with its conserved first and last residue. Fields, in order: V gene, D gene, CDR3 length, clone size, J gene, CDR3 protein, CDR3 DNA. A D gene is named only where the DNA matches it firmly. Where a row states a size, it is once, few, many or the class of an expanded clone; other rows omit it.

v_gene: TRBV5-1; d_gene: -; len: 13; abundance: few; j_gene: TRBJ1-1; CDR3aa: CASSLVQSTEAFF; CDR3nt: TGCGCCAGCAGCTTGGTACAAAGCACTGAAGCTTTCTTT
v_gene: TRBV6-1; d_gene: TRBD2; len: 13; abundance: -; j_gene: TRBJ2-1; CDR3aa: CASILERGGEQFF; CDR3nt: TGTGCCAGCATATTGGAACGCGGGGGTGAGCAGTTCTTC
v_gene: TRBV7-9; d_gene: -; len: 15; abundance: -; j_gene: TRBJ1-6; CDR3aa: CASSLGSPLDSPLHF; CDR3nt: TGTGCCAGCAGCTTAGGAAGCCCCCTCGATTCACCCCTCCACTTT
v_gene: TRBV28; d_gene: -; len: 14; abundance: -; j_gene: TRBJ1-1; CDR3aa: CASSLPEMNTEAFF; CDR3nt: TGTGCCAGCAGTTTACCCGAGATGAACACTGAAGCTTTCTTT
v_gene: TRBV6-5; d_gene: TRBD1; len: 14; abundance: -; j_gene: TRBJ1-2; CDR3aa: CASSYLGQVAGYTF; CDR3nt: TGTGCCAGCAGTTACTTAGGACAGGTCGCCGGCTACACCTTC
v_gene: TRBV2; d_gene: -; len: 15; abundance: -; j_gene: TRBJ2-7; CDR3aa: CASNTKGMFLLEQYF; CDR3nt: TGTGCCAGCAACACAAAGGGGATGTTTCTCCTAGAGCAGTACTTC
v_gene: TRBV4-2; d_gene: TRBD2; len: 15; abundance: -; j_gene: TRBJ2-3; CDR3aa: CASSTPAGGRATQYF; CDR3nt: TGTGCCAGCAGCACCCCGGCGGGGGGTAGGGCTACGCAGTATTTT
v_gene: TRBV28; d_gene: TRBD1; len: 16; abundance: -; j_gene: TRBJ1-5; CDR3aa: CATTFSWTGSNQPQHF; CDR3nt: TGTGCCACTACATTTTCGTGGACAGGTAGCAATCAGCCCCAGCATTTT
v_gene: TRBV13; d_gene: TRBD2; len: 19; abundance: -; j_gene: TRBJ2-3; CDR3aa: CASSLAPGTSGGRTDTQYF; CDR3nt: TGTGCCAGCAGCTTAGCCCCCGGGACTAGCGGGGGGCGCACAGATACGCAGTATTTT
v_gene: TRBV2; d_gene: TRBD2; len: 13; abundance: -; j_gene: TRBJ2-1; CDR3aa: CASSGGGGNEQFF; CDR3nt: TGTGCCAGCAGTGGCGGGGGAGGCAATGAGCAGTTCTTC
v_gene: TRBV7-9; d_gene: TRBD1; len: 14; abundance: -; j_gene: TRBJ2-7; CDR3aa: CASSWGQGIYEQYF; CDR3nt: TGTGCCAGCAGCTGGGGACAGGGGATCTACGAGCAGTACTTC
v_gene: TRBV7-3; d_gene: TRBD1; len: 15; abundance: -; j_gene: TRBJ1-1; CDR3aa: CASSLQGQGNTEAFF; CDR3nt: TGTGCCAGCAGCTTACAGGGACAGGGGAACACTGAAGCTTTCTTT
v_gene: TRBV4-1; d_gene: -; len: 15; abundance: -; j_gene: TRBJ1-1; CDR3aa: CASSQERETNTEAFF; CDR3nt: TGCGCCAGCAGCCAAGAGCGGGAAACGAACACTGAAGCTTTCTTT
v_gene: TRBV5-1; d_gene: TRBD1; len: 15; abundance: -; j_gene: TRBJ1-1; CDR3aa: CASIGQGNRDTEAFF; CDR3nt: TGCGCCAGCATTGGACAGGGGAATAGGGACACTGAAGCTTTCTTT
v_gene: TRBV4-1; d_gene: -; len: 15; abundance: -; j_gene: TRBJ2-1; CDR3aa: CASSSTAPSYNEQFF; CDR3nt: TGCGCCAGCAGTTCAACAGCCCCATCCTACAATGAGCAGTTCTTC
v_gene: TRBV6-4; d_gene: -; len: 13; abundance: -; j_gene: TRBJ1-1; CDR3aa: CASSATPTREAFF; CDR3nt: TGTGCCAGCAGTGCCACCCCGACCAGGGAAGCTTTCTTT
v_gene: TRBV4-1; d_gene: TRBD2; len: 19; abundance: -; j_gene: TRBJ2-7; CDR3aa: CASSGGWTSGRDGVYEQYF; CDR3nt: TGCGCCAGCAGCGGGGGGTGGACTAGCGGGAGGGACGGCGTCTACGAGCAGTACTTC
v_gene: TRBV12-5; d_gene: -; len: 16; abundance: -; j_gene: TRBJ2-7; CDR3aa: CASGWQQGSFTYEQYF; CDR3nt: TGTGCTAGTGGCTGGCAACAGGGAAGTTTTACCTACGAGCAGTACTTC
v_gene: TRBV4-1; d_gene: -; len: 16; abundance: -; j_gene: TRBJ2-7; CDR3aa: CASSPVTGRWDSRQYF; CDR3nt: TGCGCCAGCAGCCCCGTCACGGGCCGTTGGGACTCCCGTCAATACTTC
v_gene: TRBV28; d_gene: TRBD2; len: 15; abundance: -; j_gene: TRBJ2-7; CDR3aa: CASRRASGGLYEQYF; CDR3nt: TGTGCCAGCAGACGAGCTAGCGGGGGCCTCTACGAGCAGTACTTC
v_gene: TRBV11-3; d_gene: -; len: 14; abundance: -; j_gene: TRBJ2-1; CDR3aa: CASSLGTSYNEQFF; CDR3nt: TGTGCCAGCAGCTTAGGAACCAGCTACAATGAGCAGTTCTTC
v_gene: TRBV2; d_gene: -; len: 11; abundance: -; j_gene: TRBJ2-5; CDR3aa: CASSGQALGDF; CDR3nt: TGTGCCAGCAGTGGACAGGCGTTAGGGGACTTC
v_gene: TRBV30; d_gene: -; len: 14; abundance: -; j_gene: TRBJ2-2; CDR3aa: CAWSEGSSTGELFF; CDR3nt: TGTGCCTGGAGTGAGGGGTCGAGCACCGGGGAGCTGTTTTTT
v_gene: TRBV19; d_gene: -; len: 15; abundance: -; j_gene: TRBJ2-7; CDR3aa: CASSPTTGMPSEQYF; CDR3nt: TGTGCCAGTAGTCCTACTACAGGGATGCCCTCCGAGCAGTACTTC
v_gene: TRBV14; d_gene: -; len: 16; abundance: -; j_gene: TRBJ2-7; CDR3aa: CASSQDRGAGSYEQYF; CDR3nt: TGTGCCAGCAGCCAAGATCGGGGGGCCGGGTCCTACGAGCAGTACTTC
v_gene: TRBV4-1; d_gene: TRBD1; len: 16; abundance: -; j_gene: TRBJ2-7; CDR3aa: CASSPGQTLSSYEQYF; CDR3nt: TGCGCCAGCAGCCCGGGACAGACCTTAAGCTCCTACGAGCAGTACTTC
v_gene: TRBV28; d_gene: TRBD1; len: 13; abundance: -; j_gene: TRBJ2-1; CDR3aa: CASSSGSTGMGFF; CDR3nt: TGTGCCAGCAGTTCTGGCTCGACAGGGATGGGGTTCTTC
v_gene: TRBV6-5; d_gene: TRBD1; len: 14; abundance: -; j_gene: TRBJ2-5; CDR3aa: CASSYGTDQETQYF; CDR3nt: TGTGCCAGCAGTTACGGGACAGATCAAGAGACCCAGTACTTC
v_gene: TRBV4-2; d_gene: TRBD2; len: 18; abundance: -; j_gene: TRBJ2-5; CDR3aa: CASSQGPGGRELQETQYF; CDR3nt: TGTGCCAGCAGCCAAGGGCCAGGAGGGAGGGAGTTACAGGAGACCCAGTACTTC
v_gene: TRBV28; d_gene: -; len: 13; abundance: once; j_gene: TRBJ2-7; CDR3aa: CASSYRGGNEQYF; CDR3nt: TGTGCCAGCAGTTACAGGGGAGGCAACGAGCAGTACTTC
v_gene: TRBV5-4; d_gene: -; len: 15; abundance: -; j_gene: TRBJ2-7; CDR3aa: CASSLLAGVSYEQYF; CDR3nt: TGTGCCAGCAGCTTGCTTGCGGGCGTCTCCTACGAGCAGTACTTC